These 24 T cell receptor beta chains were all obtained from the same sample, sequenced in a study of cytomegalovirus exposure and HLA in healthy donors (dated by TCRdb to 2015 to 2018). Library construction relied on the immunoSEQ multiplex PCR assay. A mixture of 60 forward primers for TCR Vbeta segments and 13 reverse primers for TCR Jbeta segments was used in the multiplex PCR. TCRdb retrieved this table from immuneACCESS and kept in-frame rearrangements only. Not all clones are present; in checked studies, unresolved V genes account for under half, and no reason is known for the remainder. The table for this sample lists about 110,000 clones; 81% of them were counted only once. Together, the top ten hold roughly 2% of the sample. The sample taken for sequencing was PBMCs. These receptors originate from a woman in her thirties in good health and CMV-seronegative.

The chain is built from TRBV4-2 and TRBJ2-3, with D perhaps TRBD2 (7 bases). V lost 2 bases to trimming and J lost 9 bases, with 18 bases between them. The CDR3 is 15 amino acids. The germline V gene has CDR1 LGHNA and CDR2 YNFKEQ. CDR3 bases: TGTGCCAGCAGCCAAATAGGGGGGGCTGGGGACACGCAGTATTTT. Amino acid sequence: CASSQIGGAGDTQYF.

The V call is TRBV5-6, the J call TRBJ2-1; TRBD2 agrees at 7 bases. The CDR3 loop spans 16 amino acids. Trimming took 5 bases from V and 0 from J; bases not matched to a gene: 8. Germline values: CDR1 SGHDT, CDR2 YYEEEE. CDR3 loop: CASRIKAGISYNEQFF. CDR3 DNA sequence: TGTGCCAGCAGGATCAAAGCGGGAATCTCCTACAATGAGCAGTTCTTC. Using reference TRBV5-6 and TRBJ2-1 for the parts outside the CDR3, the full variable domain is DAGVTQSPTHLIKTRGQQVTLRCSPKSGHDTVSWYQQALGQGPQFIFQYYEEEERQRGNFPDRFSGHQFPNYSSELNVNALLLGDSALYLCASRIKAGISYNEQFFGPGTRLTVL.

CDR3 DNA sequence: TGTGCCAGTAGTAGAAAGACAGGTCCTAGCACAGATACGCAGTATTTT. Translating it yields CASSRKTGPSTDTQYF. The J gene is TRBJ2-3, the V gene TRBV19; a weak D match, TRBD1 (6 bases). Germline values: CDR1 LNHDA, CDR2 SQIVND (reference sequence). The CDR3 has 16 residues. The ends were cut back, 4 bases at V and 0 bases at J, with 14 bases in the middle.

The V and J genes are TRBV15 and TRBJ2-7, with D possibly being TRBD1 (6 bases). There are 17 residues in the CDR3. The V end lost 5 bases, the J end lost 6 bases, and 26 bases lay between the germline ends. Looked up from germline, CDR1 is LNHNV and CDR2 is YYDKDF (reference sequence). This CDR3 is CATSPRHSKPGAGEQYF. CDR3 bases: TGTGCCACCAGCCCAAGACATTCGAAACCAGGGGCAGGCGAGCAGTACTTC.

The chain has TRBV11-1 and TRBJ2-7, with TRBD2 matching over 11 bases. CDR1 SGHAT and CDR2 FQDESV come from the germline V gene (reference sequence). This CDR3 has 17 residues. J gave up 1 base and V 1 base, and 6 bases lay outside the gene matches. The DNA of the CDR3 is TGTGCCAGCAGCTTAGGTTCAAGGACTAGCGGGTCCTACGAGCAGTACTTC. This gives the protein CASSLGSRTSGSYEQYF.

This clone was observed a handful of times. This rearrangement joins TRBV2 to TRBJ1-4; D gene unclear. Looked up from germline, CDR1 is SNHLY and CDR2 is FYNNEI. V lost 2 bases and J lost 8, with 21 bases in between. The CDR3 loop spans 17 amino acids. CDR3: CASSEPGGVGVGEKLFF. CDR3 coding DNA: TGTGCCAGCAGTGAACCCGGCGGAGTCGGGGTGGGAGAAAAACTGTTTTTT. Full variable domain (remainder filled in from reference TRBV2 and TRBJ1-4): EPEVTQTPSHQVTQMGQEVILRCVPISNHLYFYWYRQILGQKVEFLVSFYNNEISEKSEIFDDQFSVERPDGSNFTLKIRSTKLEDSAMYFCASSEPGGVGVGEKLFFGSGTQLSVL.

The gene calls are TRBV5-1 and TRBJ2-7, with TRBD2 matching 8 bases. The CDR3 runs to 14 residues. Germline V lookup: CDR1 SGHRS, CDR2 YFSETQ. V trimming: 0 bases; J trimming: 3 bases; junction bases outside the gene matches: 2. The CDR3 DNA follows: TGCGCCAGCAGCTTGGCACTAGCGGACTACGAGCAGTACTTC. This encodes CASSLALADYEQYF.

CDR3 DNA sequence: TGTGCCAGCAGCCAAGTGGGTGTTAGCGGGAGATACGAGCAGTACTTC. It yields the protein CASSQVGVSGRYEQYF. J is TRBJ2-7 and V is TRBV4-2; 9 bases fit TRBD2. Germline V CDR1 and CDR2: LGHNA, YNFKEQ. The CDR3 has 16 residues. The junction had 8 bases not matched to a gene; V was cut back by 1 base and J by 4 bases.

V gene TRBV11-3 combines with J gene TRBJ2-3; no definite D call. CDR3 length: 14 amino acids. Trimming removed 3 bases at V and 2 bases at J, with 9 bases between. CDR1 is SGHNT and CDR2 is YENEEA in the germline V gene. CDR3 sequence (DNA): TGTGCCAGCAGCTTTGGGCGAGCCACAGATACGCAGTATTTT. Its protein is CASSFGRATDTQYF.

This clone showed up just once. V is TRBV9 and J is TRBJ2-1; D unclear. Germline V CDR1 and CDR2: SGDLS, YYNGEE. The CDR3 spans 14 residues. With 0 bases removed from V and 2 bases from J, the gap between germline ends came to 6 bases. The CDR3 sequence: CASSVGLAYNEQFF. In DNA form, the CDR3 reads TGTGCCAGCAGCGTAGGACTCGCCTACAATGAGCAGTTCTTC.

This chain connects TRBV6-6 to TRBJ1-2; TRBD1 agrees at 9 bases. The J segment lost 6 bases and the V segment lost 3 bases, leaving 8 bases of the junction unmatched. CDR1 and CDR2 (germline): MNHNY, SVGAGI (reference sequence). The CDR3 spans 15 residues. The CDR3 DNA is TGTGCCAGCAGTTATAACTCCGGGACAGGGAATGGCTACACCTTC. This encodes CASSYNSGTGNGYTF.

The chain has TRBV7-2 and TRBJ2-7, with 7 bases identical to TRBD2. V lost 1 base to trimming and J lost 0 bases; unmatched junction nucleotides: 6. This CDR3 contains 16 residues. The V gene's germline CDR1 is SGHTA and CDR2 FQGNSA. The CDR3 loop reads CASSLGGGPNSYEQYF. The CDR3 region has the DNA TGTGCCAGCAGCTTAGGCGGGGGACCGAACTCCTACGAGCAGTACTTC.

CDR3 in amino acids: CATLAGGELFF. DNA for the CDR3: TGTGCCACTCTAGCGGGCGGGGAGCTGTTTTTT. The J gene is TRBJ2-2, the V gene TRBV10-3; 8 nucleotides match TRBD2. CDR3 length: 11 amino acids. Trimming removed 10 bases from V and 7 bases from J; junction bases left unmatched: 2. Germline CDR1 reads ENHRY; CDR2 reads SYGVKD.

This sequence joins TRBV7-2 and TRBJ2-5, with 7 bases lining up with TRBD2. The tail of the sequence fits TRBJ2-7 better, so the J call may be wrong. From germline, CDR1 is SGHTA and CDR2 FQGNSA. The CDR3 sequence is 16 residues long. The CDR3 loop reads CASSLGGPSGAYEQYF. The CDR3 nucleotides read TGTGCCAGCAGCTTAGGGGGTCCTAGCGGTGCCTACGAGCAGTACTTC.

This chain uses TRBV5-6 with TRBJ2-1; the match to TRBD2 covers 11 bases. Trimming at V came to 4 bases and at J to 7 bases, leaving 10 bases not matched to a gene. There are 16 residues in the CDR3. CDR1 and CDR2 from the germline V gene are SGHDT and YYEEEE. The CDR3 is CASSRLGLAAQNEQFF. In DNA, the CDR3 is TGTGCCAGCAGCAGACTGGGACTAGCGGCTCAAAATGAGCAGTTCTTC.

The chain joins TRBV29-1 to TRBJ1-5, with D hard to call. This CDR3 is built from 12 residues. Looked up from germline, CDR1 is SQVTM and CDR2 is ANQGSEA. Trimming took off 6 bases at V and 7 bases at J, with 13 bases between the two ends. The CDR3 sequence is CSVTEGGQPQHF. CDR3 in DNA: TGCAGCGTAACCGAAGGAGGACAGCCCCAGCATTTT.

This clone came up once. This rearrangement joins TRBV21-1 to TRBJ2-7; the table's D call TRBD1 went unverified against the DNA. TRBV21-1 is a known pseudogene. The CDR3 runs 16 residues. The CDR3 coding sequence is TGTGCCAGCAGCTCAGGGGGGACAGTCAGCGGCTACGAGCAGTACTTC. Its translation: CASSSGGTVSGYEQYF.

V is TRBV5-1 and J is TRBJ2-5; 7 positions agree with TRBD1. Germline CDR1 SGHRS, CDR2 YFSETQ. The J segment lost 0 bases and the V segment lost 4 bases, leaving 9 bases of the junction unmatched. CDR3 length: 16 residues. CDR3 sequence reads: CASSPRQGRHQETQYF. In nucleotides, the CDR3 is TGCGCCAGCAGCCCGAGACAGGGACGCCACCAAGAGACCCAGTACTTC.

The CDR3 DNA is TGTGCCAGTAGAAGTGACAGGGGGCGTGAAAAACTGTTTTTT. Amino acids: CASRSDRGREKLFF. V usage is TRBV19 and J usage is TRBJ1-4; the match to TRBD1 covers 10 bases. Trimming cost V 6 bases and J 7 bases; bases outside gene matches: 5. The CDR3 extends over 14 amino acids. Germline V lookup: CDR1 LNHDA, CDR2 SQIVND (reference sequence).

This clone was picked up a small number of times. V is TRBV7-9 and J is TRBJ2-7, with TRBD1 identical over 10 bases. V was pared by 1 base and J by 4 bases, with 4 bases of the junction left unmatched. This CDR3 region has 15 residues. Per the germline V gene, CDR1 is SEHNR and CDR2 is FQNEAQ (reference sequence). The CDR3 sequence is CASSLGRDRGYEQYF. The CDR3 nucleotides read TGTGCCAGCAGCTTAGGCCGGGACAGGGGATACGAGCAGTACTTC.

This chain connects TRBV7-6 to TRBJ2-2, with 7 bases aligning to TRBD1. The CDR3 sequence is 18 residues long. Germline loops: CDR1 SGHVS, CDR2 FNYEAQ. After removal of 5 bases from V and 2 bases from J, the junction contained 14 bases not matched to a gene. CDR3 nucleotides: TGTGCCAGCAGCCCTAGTCCGACAGGGCCCGCAAACACCGGGGAGCTGTTTTTT. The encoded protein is CASSPSPTGPANTGELFF.

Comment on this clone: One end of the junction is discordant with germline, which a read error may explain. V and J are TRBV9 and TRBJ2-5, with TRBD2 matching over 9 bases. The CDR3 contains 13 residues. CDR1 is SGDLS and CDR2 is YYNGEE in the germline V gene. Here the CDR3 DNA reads TGTGCCAGTAGCGGGAGACCTCAAGAGACCCAGTACTTC. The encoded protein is CASSGRPQETQYF. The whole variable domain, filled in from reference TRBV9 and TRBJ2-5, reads DSGVTQTPKHLITATGQRVTLRCSPRSGDLSVYWYQQSLDQGLQFLIQYYNGEERAKGNILERFSAQQFPDLHSELNLSSLELGDSALYFCASSGRPQETQYFGPGTRLLVL.

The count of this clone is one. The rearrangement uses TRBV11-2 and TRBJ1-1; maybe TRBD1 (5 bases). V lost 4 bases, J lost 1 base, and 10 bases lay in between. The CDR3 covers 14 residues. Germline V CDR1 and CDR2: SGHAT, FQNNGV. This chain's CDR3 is CASSSYGGNTEAFF. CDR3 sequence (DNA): TGTGCCAGCAGCTCCTACGGGGGGAACACTGAAGCTTTCTTT.

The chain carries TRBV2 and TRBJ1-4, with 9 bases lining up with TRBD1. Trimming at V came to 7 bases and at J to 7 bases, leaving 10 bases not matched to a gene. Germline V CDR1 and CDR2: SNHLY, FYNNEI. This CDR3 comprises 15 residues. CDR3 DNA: TGTGCCAGCACCCGGGACAGGGCTCAAAGTGAAAAACTGTTTTTT. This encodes CASTRDRAQSEKLFF.